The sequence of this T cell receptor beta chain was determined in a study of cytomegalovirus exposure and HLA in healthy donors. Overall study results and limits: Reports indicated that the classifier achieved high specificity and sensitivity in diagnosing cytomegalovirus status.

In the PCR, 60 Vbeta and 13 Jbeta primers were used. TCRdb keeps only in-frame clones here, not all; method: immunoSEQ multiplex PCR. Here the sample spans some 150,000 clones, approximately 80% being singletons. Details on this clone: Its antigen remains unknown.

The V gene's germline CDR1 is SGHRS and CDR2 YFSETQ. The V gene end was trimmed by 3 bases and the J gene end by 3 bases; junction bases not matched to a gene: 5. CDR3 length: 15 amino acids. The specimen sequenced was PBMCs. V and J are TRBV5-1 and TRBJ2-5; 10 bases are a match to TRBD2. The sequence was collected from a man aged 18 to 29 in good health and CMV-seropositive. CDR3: CASSWQAGGEETQYF. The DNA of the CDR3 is TGCGCCAGCAGCTGGCAAGCGGGAGGGGAAGAGACCCAGTACTTC.